Described below is a single T cell receptor beta chain sequence and its context. Its specificity is not known. The data belong to a study of blood T cells in healthy people across ages. General observations from the study: Researchers report that TCR beta diversity correlated strongly with naive T cell percentage.

Germline-derived CDR1 and CDR2 are SGHKS and YYEKEE (reference sequence). V lost 2 bases and J lost 0, with 15 bases in between. The CDR3 runs to 17 residues. Sample-barcoded 5' priming and a J-beta primer mix drove a second PCR of about 6 to 12 cycles. The authors tagged each cDNA molecule using a template-switch adaptor with 12 random nucleotides. Each CDR3 protein is one row after TCRdb ran MiXCR on the 5' RACE reads. The sample includes approximately 810,000 distinct CDR3 sequences, around 36% seen only once; the top ten take 10% to 15%. Sequencing was carried out using blood. This TCR was recovered from a man aged 18 to 29 in good health. This chain connects TRBV5-5 to TRBJ2-1, with D perhaps TRBD1 (6 bases). The CDR3 region is CASSLRQGRSSYNEQFF. The CDR3 nucleotides are TGTGCCAGCAGCTTACGGCAGGGGAGAAGCTCCTACAATGAGCAGTTCTTC.